Listed here are 22 T cell receptor beta chains from one sample, sequenced in a study of blood T cell repertoires in COVID-19. Only in-frame clones appear in the TCRdb table, and some are missing; sequencing was by immunoSEQ multiplex PCR. The sample lists fewer than 110,000 clones; approximately 90% were seen once. The sequenced material came from peripheral blood. These receptors came from a woman of 80 years or more in a cohort sampled during active COVID-19.

This clone has a single count. This chain connects TRBV28 to TRBJ2-3; 7 bases line up with TRBD2. After removal of 6 bases from V and 1 base from J, the junction contained 13 bases not matched to a gene. Looked up from germline, CDR1 is MDHEN and CDR2 is SYDVKM. The CDR3 sequence is 17 residues long. CDR3 in amino acids: CASSPRRSGGGTDTQYF. For the CDR3, the DNA is TGTGCCAGCAGCCCACGGAGGTCGGGGGGTGGCACAGATACGCAGTATTTT.

CDR3 coding DNA: TGCGCCAGCAGCGCGGGACAGTCCTACAATGAGCAGTTCTTC. The encoded protein is CASSAGQSYNEQFF. This rearrangement joins TRBV5-1 to TRBJ2-1, with D possibly TRBD1 on 7 matching bases. V was trimmed by 4 bases and J by 1 base, leaving 9 bases between them. In germline, CDR1 is SGHRS, CDR2 YFSETQ. There are 14 residues in the CDR3.

V usage is TRBV3-1 (or the pseudogene TRBV3-2) and J usage is TRBJ2-2; TRBD1 is a possible D gene (6 bases). V lost 1 base, J lost 4 bases, and 13 bases lay in between. The germline V gene has CDR1 LGHDT and CDR2 YNNKEL (reference sequence). This CDR3 has 16 amino acids. Written as DNA, the CDR3 is TGTGCCAGCAGCCAAGGACAGGACAGCTCCACCGGGGAGCTGTTTTTT. It translates to CASSQGQDSSTGELFF.

The chain has TRBV28 and TRBJ1-4, with D maybe TRBD1 (5 bases). CDR3 size: 17 residues. The V end lost 2 bases, the J end lost 5 bases, and 18 bases lay between the germline ends. CDR1 MDHEN and CDR2 SYDVKM come from the germline V gene. The CDR3 nucleotides read TGTGCCAGCAGTTTAAGGGCAGGAGGGGTTTTCAATGAAAAACTGTTTTTT. This encodes CASSLRAGGVFNEKLFF.

The chain has TRBV24-1 and TRBJ2-5, with D possibly TRBD2 on 6 matching bases. The CDR3 runs 13 residues. From germline, CDR1 is KGHDR and CDR2 SFDVKD. The V end lost 5 bases, the J end lost 5 bases, and 11 bases lay between the germline ends. The CDR3 nucleotides read TGTGCCACCAGTGGCGGAGGGCTGGAGACCCAGTACTTC. It encodes CATSGGGLETQYF.

The rearrangement uses TRBV19 and TRBJ2-5; 8 bases map to TRBD2. The V gene's germline CDR1 is LNHDA and CDR2 SQIVND (reference sequence). With V trimmed by 5 bases and J by 5 bases, 7 bases remained unmatched. The CDR3 is 14 residues long. CDR3 sequence (DNA): TGTGCCAGTAGTGCTCCGGGGGGGCGGGAGACCCAGTACTTC. Translation: CASSAPGGRETQYF. Complete variable domain (other parts from reference TRBV19 and TRBJ2-5): DGGITQSPKYLFRKEGQNVTLSCEQNLNHDAMYWYRQDPGQGLRLIYYSQIVNDFQKGDIAEGYSVSREKKESFPLTVTSAQKNPTAFYLCASSAPGGRETQYFGPGTRLLVL.

The chain links TRBV3-1 (or the pseudogene TRBV3-2) to TRBJ2-1, with 12 bases fitting TRBD2. The CDR3 is 19 amino acids. CDR1 and CDR2 from the germline V gene are LGHDT and YNNKEL (reference sequence). The V segment lost 3 bases and the J segment 6 bases; nucleotides outside the gene matches: 15. CDR3 coding DNA: TGTGCCAGCAGCCATAAACTCCTCTCGACTAGCGGGGGCCTCAATGAGCAGTTCTTC. This sequence encodes CASSHKLLSTSGGLNEQFF.

This chain connects TRBV27 to TRBJ1-2; TRBD1 agrees at 8 bases. The CDR3 loop spans 14 amino acids. With V trimmed by 3 bases and J by 4 bases, 4 bases remained unmatched. CDR1 is MNHEY, CDR2 SMNVEV, per germline (reference sequence). Here the CDR3 DNA reads TGTGCCAGCAGTTTCGGACAGGGCACCTATGGCTACACCTTC. It translates to CASSFGQGTYGYTF.

This clone appeared once. The chain has TRBV6-4 and TRBJ2-1; no reliable D call. The CDR3 is made up of 11 amino acids. Germline CDR1 and CDR2: MRHNA and SNTAGT. Trimming took off 8 bases at V and 16 bases at J, with 18 bases between the two ends. The CDR3 DNA is TGTGCCAGCCCGGATGGATCTGACTTCTTCTTC. Its translation: CASPDGSDFFF.

The rearrangement joins TRBV7-9 to TRBJ2-2; 7 bases line up with TRBD2. Germline V lookup: CDR1 SEHNR, CDR2 FQNEAQ (reference sequence). Losses at the gene ends were 11 bases for V and 7 bases for J; bases not matched to a gene: 4. The CDR3 spans 11 residues. The CDR3 DNA sequence: TGTGCCTCTCGGGGGGTCGGGGAGCTGTTTTTT. It codes for CASRGVGELFF.

The rearrangement uses TRBV11-2 and TRBJ1-1; tentatively, D is TRBD1 (6 bases). This CDR3 spans 14 amino acids. V lost 3 bases and J 0 bases, leaving 8 bases between the germline ends. Looked up from germline, CDR1 is SGHAT and CDR2 is FQNNGV. In nucleotides, the CDR3 is TGTGCCAGCAGCTTTCAGGGGTTGAACACTGAAGCTTTCTTT. It is translated as CASSFQGLNTEAFF. Based on the CDR3 plus reference TRBV11-2 and TRBJ1-1, the full variable domain is EAGVAQSPRYKIIEKRQSVAFWCNPISGHATLYWYQQILGQGPKLLIQFQNNGVVDDSQLPKDRFSAERLKGVDSTLKIQPAKLEDSAVYLCASSFQGLNTEAFFGQGTRLTVV.

The chain uses TRBV6-5 and TRBJ1-2, with D possibly TRBD1 on 6 matching bases. This CDR3 is 13 amino acids long. V lost 9 bases and J 8 bases, leaving 19 bases between the germline ends. CDR1 is MNHEY and CDR2 is SVGAGI in the germline V gene. For the CDR3, the DNA is TGTGCCAGTCGCGTATTCGGGACACAAGGCTACACCTTC. Its translation is CASRVFGTQGYTF.

The rearrangement uses TRBV28 and TRBJ1-6; possible D gene TRBD1, 5 bases. The CDR3 sequence is 15 residues long. Germline lookup yields CDR1 MDHEN and CDR2 SYDVKM. V shed 2 bases and J shed 7 bases, with 12 bases lying between them. Here the CDR3 DNA reads TGTGCCAGCAGTTTACGAACGACAGCCAATTCACCCCTCCACTTT. Amino acid sequence: CASSLRTTANSPLHF. The whole variable domain, filled in from reference TRBV28 and TRBJ1-6, reads DVKVTQSSRYLVKRTGEKVFLECVQDMDHENMFWYRQDPGLGLRLIYFSYDVKMKEKGDIPEGYSVSREKKERFSLILESASTNQTSMYLCASSLRTTANSPLHFGNGTRLTVT.

The chain carries TRBV3-1 (or the pseudogene TRBV3-2) and TRBJ2-5; D possibly corresponds to TRBD2 (5 bases). CDR1 is LGHDT, CDR2 YNNKEL, per germline (reference sequence). This CDR3 region has 13 residues. The V and J ends lost 1 base and 5 bases respectively, with 8 bases between them. The CDR3 reads CASSQGRRETQYF. CDR3 nucleotide sequence: TGTGCCAGCAGCCAAGGACGGAGGGAGACCCAGTACTTC.

The chain recombines TRBV6-6 with TRBJ2-1; 8 bases are shared with TRBD2. V was pared by 5 bases and J by 0 bases, with 9 bases of the junction left unmatched. CDR3 length: 17 amino acids. From germline, CDR1 is MNHNY and CDR2 SVGAGI (reference sequence). CDR3 sequence reads: CASSQPGGTSSYNEQFF. CDR3 DNA: TGTGCCAGCAGTCAGCCGGGTGGGACTAGCTCCTACAATGAGCAGTTCTTC.

V usage is TRBV3-1 (or the pseudogene TRBV3-2) and J usage is TRBJ2-1, with 8 bases that match TRBD1. The germline V gene encodes CDR1 LGHDT and CDR2 YNNKEL (reference sequence). The trim removed 4 bases at V and 9 bases at J, leaving 5 bases unmatched. The CDR3 runs 13 residues. The CDR3 spells CASSPPGGIEQFF. The CDR3 nucleotides read TGTGCCAGCAGCCCCCCAGGGGGCATTGAGCAGTTCTTC.

In its sample, this clone was seen once. This chain links TRBV27 with TRBJ1-5; 9 bases align to TRBD1. The junction had 12 bases not matched to a gene; V was cut back by 3 bases and J by 0 bases. Germline CDR1 reads MNHEY; CDR2 reads SMNVEV (reference sequence). The CDR3 covers 19 residues. The CDR3 here is CASSFISGTGYGSNQPQHF. The CDR3 bases are TGTGCCAGCAGTTTCATCTCCGGGACAGGGTATGGTAGCAATCAGCCCCAGCATTTT.

This chain links TRBV6-5 with TRBJ1-1; a weak D match, TRBD1 (6 bases). CDR3 length: 12 amino acids. The V end was cut by 5 bases, the J end by 5 bases, with 9 bases between. The germline gives CDR1 MNHEY, CDR2 SVGAGI. The CDR3: CASSQGRTEAFF. CDR3 coding DNA: TGTGCCAGCAGTCAGGGGCGGACTGAAGCTTTCTTT.

The V call is TRBV6-1, the J call TRBJ1-2; no clear D. The CDR3 extends over 14 amino acids. Between the trimmed V and J ends, which lost 1 base and 8 bases, there was a span of 14 bases. Germline V CDR1 and CDR2: MNHNS, SASEGT. For the CDR3, the DNA is TGTGCCAGCAGTGAAGGACTTCCTCAGTGGGGCTACACCTTC. It specifies CASSEGLPQWGYTF.

The gene calls are TRBV3-1 (or the pseudogene TRBV3-2) and TRBJ1-2; the D gene is possibly TRBD1 (5 bases). This CDR3 spans 13 amino acids. Per the germline V gene, CDR1 is LGHDT and CDR2 is YNNKEL (reference sequence). Trimming removed 1 base from V and 8 bases from J, with 11 bases in between. The CDR3 bases are TGTGCCAGCAGCCAAGGGGCAGGGAACGGCTACACCTTC. Protein sequence: CASSQGAGNGYTF.

The V call is TRBV2, the J call TRBJ2-1; the match to TRBD2 covers 8 bases. The CDR3 totals 15 residues. Germline CDR1 SNHLY, CDR2 FYNNEI. Germline trimming cut 6 bases from V and 1 base from J; bases unmatched to any gene: 5. The CDR3 here is CASSSQRGSYNEQFF. The CDR3 region has the DNA TGTGCCAGCAGCTCACAGCGGGGGTCCTACAATGAGCAGTTCTTC.

J is TRBJ2-5 and V is TRBV3-1 (or the pseudogene TRBV3-2); possibly TRBD2 for D (6 bases). V lost 3 bases to trimming and J lost 9 bases, with 14 bases between them. The germline V gene has CDR1 LGHDT and CDR2 YNNKEL (reference sequence). This CDR3 has 13 residues. The CDR3 loop is CASSHGEAGAQYF. The CDR3 DNA follows: TGTGCCAGCAGCCATGGGGAGGCAGGAGCCCAGTACTTC.